The subject of this entry is one T cell receptor (beta chain). What it binds is not known. Amplification yielded TCR beta CDR3 regions, with RNA transcripts as the source. The HTBI primer set drove a first-round RT-PCR of the TCR CDR3. TCRdb redid the calling of the multiplex PCR reads with MiXCR, one entry per CDR3 protein. In the table there are over 300,000 distinct CDR3 sequences, approximately 15% of which are singletons. The entry originates in a study of T cells in Graves' hyperthyroidism and ophthalmopathy. This CDR3 is built from 15 residues. The germline CDR1 and CDR2 sequences are KGHSH and LQKENI. V lost 2 bases, J lost 2 bases, and 13 bases lay in between. The PBMCs had their origin in roughly 9.4 ml of fresh peripheral blood. Overall study results and limits: Ophthalmopathy cases were set apart from stable hyperthyroidism by a 13 V-J model. Ophthalmopathy prediction by the model preceded onset by a median about 6 months. Most thyroid clonotypes expanded above 0.001 were also detected in blood.

The chain is built from TRBV18 and TRBJ2-7, with a tentative D call TRBD2 (5 bases). The TCR originated in a woman aged 55-69 years with Graves' hyperthyroidism. Sample: blood. Here the CDR3 DNA reads TGTGCCAGCTCACCAACGGGGAATGGCCCCTACGAGCAGTACTTC. Its translation is CASSPTGNGPYEQYF.